This T cell receptor (beta chain) came from a study of blood T cells in healthy people across ages. RNA extraction gave at least 5 micrograms of total RNA per sample. Germline CDR1 MGHRA, CDR2 YSYEKL. This CDR3 is built from 15 residues. V lost 1 base and J lost 0, with 9 bases in between. It was with a sample-barcoded 5' primer and a J-beta primer mix that a second PCR of roughly 6 to 12 cycles was run. Each cDNA was tagged by a template-switch adaptor containing 12 random nucleotides. Via MiXCR, TCRdb re-called the 5' RACE reads, giving one row per CDR3 protein. The sample consists of around 780,000 distinct CDR3 sequences, roughly 24% of them appearing once. The data also belong to a second study, concerning T cells of mothers and their children. That paper adds: cDNA was made from all extracted RNA, around 1.5 ug per 15 ul.

The chain is built from TRBV4-1 and TRBJ1-2; D unclear. Sequencing was performed on blood. This receptor was identified in a boy aged 5-17 years in good health. For the CDR3, the DNA is TGCGCCAGCAGCCAAGTCGTTATCACTAACTATGGCTACACCTTC. It yields the protein CASSQVVITNYGYTF.